This T cell receptor beta chain was sequenced during a study of shared clonotypes between healthy human individuals (dated by TCRdb to about 2020). Study-level background: The cohort comprised two women and three men aged 18 to 49 years. Per donor, three plates each were used for CD4 naive and CD4 memory, two for CD8 naive, and one for CD8 memory. To increase sequencing depth and limit assay-specific biases, different laboratories used diverse techniques to prepare libraries and sequence TCR repertoires. Between about 0.8 and 9.5 billion PBMCs per donor were obtained by leukapheresis. To estimate repertoire size and how much clonotypes are shared between individuals, the study performed deep sequencing of blood TCR repertoires from about 5 healthy adults.

TCR CDR3 regions were amplified from genomic DNA by multiplex PCR using the deep immunoSEQ assay. Genomic DNA extracted from each cell subset was distributed evenly over all wells of several immunoSEQ 96-well plates, and each plate served as one replicate. For sorted subsets, about 200 ng genomic DNA, equal to some 30,000 T cell genomes, was loaded into each replicate PCR. Purified libraries were quantified with a Qubit 3.0 fluorometer, sized on a Bioanalyzer 2100, and re-quantified with the KAPA Library Quantification kit. Every immunoSEQ 96-well plate was sequenced on a dedicated single-read 150-cycle Illumina NextSeq 550 flow cell. The authors processed their data as follows. The immunoSEQ output contained only junctional sequences without quality scores, so filtering could not match that applied to full-length reads. Sequences were annotated with PyIR, a Python wrapper for IgBLAST v1.9, using IMGT germline references to assign V/J genes and CDR3. Reads were removed for weak V/J assignments (E-value above 1e-6), missing CDR3, stop codons, out-of-frame junctions, or ambiguous translated residues. A V3J clonotype was defined by an identical inferred V gene, J gene, and CDR3 amino acid sequence. Percentage overlap between repertoires was calculated by dividing the number of shared unique clonotypes by the size of the smaller repertoire. Richness of each repertoire was evaluated using RTK rarefaction, the Chao1 estimator, and Recon v2.1 estimates of unobserved clonotypes. Generation probabilities were computed with OLGA for all TCRbeta clonotypes obtained by the gDNA method from a handful of donors. TCRdb mirrors the immuneACCESS table, restricted to in-frame sequences. Some clones are absent from its copies; in checked studies, under half trace to an unresolved V gene, and the reason for the others is unknown. That table supplies the V and J calls and clone size; D and trimming were determined from the DNA. Across this sample there are about 2.3 million clones, with 80% to 95% seen only once. The ten biggest clones cover approximately 0.4% of the sample.

The research as a whole found: Naive subsets generally had larger estimated clonotype richness than memory subsets. Compared with non-shared clonotypes, clonotypes shared by all four sorted-subset donors had higher generation probabilities. Sampling was restricted to blood, and TCR repertoires in tissue are likely to differ from TCR repertoires in blood. Pairwise subsampling led to the expectation that sequencing depth would affect the degree of clonotype sharing among donors. Rarefaction of sorted-subset datasets indicated incomplete sequencing despite the large sequencing depth. The small number of donors limited the genetic and exposure-history diversity represented. About 5% of naive CD4, 3.5% of naive CD8, 2.3% of memory CD4, and more than 0.35% of memory CD8 clonotypes were shared across a handful of donors.

The germline V gene sets CDR1 to SGDLS and CDR2 to YYNGEE. The CDR3 runs 15 amino acids, cysteine and phenylalanine included. Only CDR3 DNA remains: 45 bases, in frame from the first base. Clipping removes 2 bases from V and 9 bases from J, with 10 as the unmatched junction base count. Healthy HIV-negative adults with no recently reported acute infections or vaccinations were included as donors. All donors were Caucasian adults living in Nashville, Tennessee, USA. Magnetic negative selection was used to enrich CD4+ T cells, after which naive cells were positively selected on CD45RA and the negative fraction became the memory subset. Blood was collected by leukapheresis, and PBMCs were isolated by Ficoll-Histopaque density gradient centrifugation and then cryopreserved in liquid nitrogen vapor phase. Analytical flow cytometry was used to check the purity and quantity of each magnetically sorted T cell population. Each sorted fraction had its genomic DNA isolated and then quantified by UV absorbance on a Nanodrop 2000c.

A word on this clone: Which antigen it targets is not known. No base quality values were provided; no much bigger clone lies one nucleotide off.

Sequenced material: naive CD4+ T cells from PBMCs. The label giving this sample's cell subset or site can be read as: CD45RA+ positively selected. This TCR was recovered from a man aged 18-30 years in good health. Some clones in this sample may be carry-over from other donors' samples. The chain is encoded by TRBV9 joined to TRBJ2-1, and 8 bases in between align with TRBD1. The CDR3 corresponds to CASSVQGAGFGEQFF. The nucleotides are TGTGCCAGCAGCGTCCAGGGGGCGGGTTTCGGTGAGCAGTTCTTC. The CDR3, completed at both ends by the reference TRBV9 and TRBJ2-1 genes, gives the full variable domain DSGVTQTPKHLITATGQRVTLRCSPRSGDLSVYWYQQSLDQGLQFLIQYYNGEERAKGNILERFSAQQFPDLHSELNLSSLELGDSALYFCASSVQGAGFGEQFFGPGTRLTVL.